This TCR beta chain emerged from a study of T cells in Graves' hyperthyroidism and ophthalmopathy (dated by TCRdb to the late 2010s). At the level of the whole study: Peripheral blood was sampled at the time of initial diagnosis, prior to any treatment. TCR V-J signatures able to tell the groups apart were searched for in a discovery cohort of 90 to 100 patients, of whom approximately 40 had Graves' ophthalmopathy and 57 had stable Graves' hyperthyroidism. Once sampling was done, hyperthyroidism patients were given methimazole at a starting dose of 30 mg daily, whereas ophthalmopathy patients were given high-dose intravenous methylprednisolone. According to the paper, TCR Vbeta CDR3 sequencing was carried out on about 140 peripheral blood samples, which came from 40 to 45 ophthalmopathy, fewer than 80 hyperthyroidism and about 17 progressor patients. Prospective prediction of ophthalmopathy was tested in an independent validation cohort consisting of about 20 hyperthyroidism patients and approximately 16 patients who later progressed to ophthalmopathy. Thyroid tissue and blood T-cell repertoires from six or seven Graves' hyperthyroidism patients were also compared in the study. For training and testing, the roughly 97 patients in the discovery cohort were randomly divided in a 7:3 ratio.

Stable Graves' hyperthyroidism was defined as no progression to ophthalmopathy during 18 months of follow-up. Hyperthyroidism patients were aged 18 to 65 years and newly diagnosed, with disease duration of less than 2 months. The study excluded patients with uncontrolled infections, other autoimmune diseases, pregnancy or lactation. Diagnoses were established on the basis of clinical symptoms, serum thyroxine and TRAb, thyroid ultrasound, and orbital computed tomography. Ficoll-Paque density gradient centrifugation was used to isolate PBMCs from 10 ml of fresh peripheral blood. Trizol reagent was used to extract total RNA, and RNA quality was then checked on an Agilent 2100 Bioanalyzer. The CDR3 measures 13 amino acids from cysteine to phenylalanine. Only CDR3 DNA is held: 39 bases, read in frame from base 1. The germline V gene (reference sequence) provides CDR1 SGHAT and CDR2 FQDESV. Trimming takes 5 bases from V and 5 bases from J, and the germline ends sit 12 bases apart.

This clonotype has at least ten counts. What this receptor recognizes is not known. No base-level quality is on record; no much larger clone is a single base apart. The TCR beta CDR3 regions were amplified from RNA transcripts. The TCR CDR3 was subjected to a first round of RT-PCR using the HTBI primer set and the Qiagen OneStep RT-PCR kit. Libraries were constructed in a second round of multiplex PCR, after which size selection and purification were carried out. The libraries were sequenced on an Illumina HiSeq2000 using paired-end 100 bp reads. From the authors' description of their analysis: SOAPnuke was used to process the raw data, removing reads that contained adapters or uncalled bases, had a mean Phred below 15, or lacked an exact match to the constant primer or identifier. COPE v1.2.5 was used to merge the high-quality paired reads, and each unique nucleotide sequence was defined as a clonotype. Clonotypes were aligned to IMGT TRBV, TRBD and TRBJ reference segments using MiTCR v1.1. Analysis was restricted to V-J combinations with a frequency above 0.0001, which covered about 99% of repertoires. A TCS score was defined as the ratio of F50 (clonal expansion) to E x V (chaos), with BLOSUM62-based TCRdist applied between CDR3 peptides within each V-J. Welch's t-statistics and random forest reduced 450 to 600 V-J features to fewer than 15, which were used in a naive Bayes classifier (R e1071). TCRdb reprocessing: public reads trimmed at Q25 with fastp, clones called with MiXCR, in-frame beta chains kept. Records with the same CDR3 protein are collapsed into one entry carrying the most frequent genes and DNA. The V and J calls, along with clone size, are taken from TCRdb and not from the paper's own processing. Present in this sample are 500,000 to 600,000 distinct CDR3 sequences, 16% of which were seen just once. Of the sample, roughly 18% falls within the top ten clones.

Study-level results and caveats: In validation, the model predicted progression to ophthalmopathy a median of around six months before onset, with roughly 70% sensitivity and roughly 77% specificity. Most expanded thyroid clonotypes (frequency above 0.001) were also found in blood, which suggests that blood repertoires may mirror thyroid immune responses. In cross-validation, a model built on a 13 V-J signature told ophthalmopathy apart from stable hyperthyroidism with less than 90% sensitivity and around 83% specificity, and in testing the same model reached 80%/75%. Sample size was not statistically predetermined, and blinding of investigators to group allocation was not performed.

Sequenced sample: blood. The rearranged segments are TRBV11-1 and TRBJ2-5; TRBD1 could be the D gene, as 6 bases match. This sequence originates from a woman younger than 35 with Graves' hyperthyroidism. CDR3 sequence: CASSPHREETQYF. The sequenced DNA is TGTGCCAGCAGCCCTCACAGGGAGGAGACCCAGTACTTC. The full variable domain, completed from the reference TRBV11-1 and TRBJ2-5 proteins outside the CDR3, reads EAEVAQSPRYKITEKSQAVAFWCDPISGHATLYWYRQILGQGPELLVQFQDESVVDDSQLPKDRFSAERLKGVDSTLKIQPAELGDSAMYLCASSPHREETQYFGPGTRLLVL.